The T cell receptor (beta chain) under discussion was sequenced for a study of blood T cells in healthy people across ages. This clonotype was recorded only once. Its specificity is not known. Study outcomes and limitations: Diversity figures based on one million T cells were deemed too low. Long-lived donors carried more naive CD4+ cells and greater diversity than aged donors. Without sorted subsets, naive and antigen-experienced compartments could not be conclusively compared.

The germline gives CDR1 SQVTM, CDR2 ANQGSEA. Deletions cut 1 base from V and 0 bases from J, with 7 bases between. The CDR3 totals 14 residues. The use of a sample-barcoded 5' primer and a J-beta primer mix characterized a second PCR of about 7 to 12 cycles. Unique molecular identifiers of 12 random nucleotides labeled each cDNA. TCRdb called the 5' RACE reads again in MiXCR, with one record for every CDR3 protein. The sample yields roughly 730,000 distinct CDR3 sequences, about 61% seen once. This receptor was identified in a man aged 40-55 years in good health. Sequencing input: blood. The chain is built from TRBV29-1 and TRBJ2-1, with a tentative D call TRBD2 (6 bases). The CDR3 DNA sequence: TGCAGCGTTGAAGGGGAGGACTCCTACAATGAGCAGTTCTTC. Its translation is CSVEGEDSYNEQFF.